These T cell receptor beta chains were read from a single sample in a study of shared clonotypes between healthy human individuals. Here immunoSEQ multiplex PCR was the method, and the copy in TCRdb shows in-frame clones only, minus some. This sample has about 510,000 clones, with around 96% found just once. The sample consisted of naive CD4+ T cells sorted from blood. Every receptor here comes from a woman in her twenties or thirties in good health. CDR3s include the opening cysteine and the closing phenylalanine or tryptophan. Each record gives: clone size, V gene, J gene, D gene, CDR3 DNA, CDR3 protein. The D gene is left open where the match is weak. For some rows the clone size is stated as once, few or many, or as a class when expanded; others skip it.

abundance: .
v_gene: TRBV2
j_gene: TRBJ2-2
d_gene: TRBD2
CDR3nt: TGTGCCAGCAATCGTCTAGCGGGAGTCACCGGGGAGCTGTTTTTT
CDR3aa: CASNRLAGVTGELFF

abundance: .
v_gene: TRBV6-5
j_gene: TRBJ2-1
d_gene: TRBD1
CDR3nt: TGTGCCAGCAGTCCGACAGGGACCTACAATGAGCAGTTCTTC
CDR3aa: CASSPTGTYNEQFF

abundance: once
v_gene: TRBV29-1
j_gene: TRBJ2-7
d_gene: .
CDR3nt: TGCAGCGTTGTAGACAGGCCTTTCTCCTACGAGCAGTACTTC
CDR3aa: CSVVDRPFSYEQYF

abundance: .
v_gene: TRBV27
j_gene: TRBJ2-2
d_gene: .
CDR3nt: TGTGCCAGCAGTTTAGAGGGAGTTACCGGGGAGCTGTTTTTT
CDR3aa: CASSLEGVTGELFF

abundance: .
v_gene: TRBV5-1
j_gene: TRBJ1-1
d_gene: .
CDR3nt: TGCGCCAGCTCCCGCGGGGAGAACACTGAAGCTTTCTTT
CDR3aa: CASSRGENTEAFF

abundance: .
v_gene: TRBV2
j_gene: TRBJ1-1
d_gene: .
CDR3nt: TGTGCCAGCAGACCTCACAGGGAGAACACTGAAGCTTTCTTT
CDR3aa: CASRPHRENTEAFF

abundance: .
v_gene: TRBV27
j_gene: TRBJ2-5
d_gene: .
CDR3nt: TGTGCCAGCGGCCGGGACTCTAAAGAGACCCAGTACTTC
CDR3aa: CASGRDSKETQYF

abundance: .
v_gene: TRBV5-1
j_gene: TRBJ2-2
d_gene: TRBD2
CDR3nt: TGCGCCAGCAGCTTTGGACTAGCGGAGAACACCGGGGAGCTGTTTTTT
CDR3aa: CASSFGLAENTGELFF

abundance: .
v_gene: TRBV7-2
j_gene: TRBJ1-5
d_gene: .
CDR3nt: TGTGCCAGCAGCTTTTCTGTGGCTTCTGATCAGCCCCAGCATTTT
CDR3aa: CASSFSVASDQPQHF

abundance: .
v_gene: TRBV7-9
j_gene: TRBJ2-7
d_gene: .
CDR3nt: TGTGCCAGCAGTCCCACTAGCTACGAGCAGTACTTC
CDR3aa: CASSPTSYEQYF

abundance: .
v_gene: TRBV29-1
j_gene: TRBJ2-7
d_gene: .
CDR3nt: TGCAGCGTTGTCCTCTACGAGCAGTACTTC
CDR3aa: CSVVLYEQYF

abundance: .
v_gene: TRBV5-1
j_gene: TRBJ2-3
d_gene: TRBD2
CDR3nt: TGCGCCAGCAGCCGACTAGCGGAGTTAGGAGATACGCAGTATTTT
CDR3aa: CASSRLAELGDTQYF

abundance: .
v_gene: TRBV5-1
j_gene: TRBJ1-2
d_gene: TRBD1
CDR3nt: TGCGCCAGCAGCTTGGACAGGGGGCAGGGGAGTAACTATGGCTACACCTTC
CDR3aa: CASSLDRGQGSNYGYTF

abundance: .
v_gene: TRBV18
j_gene: TRBJ2-5
d_gene: TRBD1
CDR3nt: TGTGCCAGCCACCGGGGACAGGGGAAAGAGACCCAGTACTTC
CDR3aa: CASHRGQGKETQYF

abundance: .
v_gene: TRBV6-4
j_gene: TRBJ2-1
d_gene: .
CDR3nt: TGTGCCAGCAGTGATCAACCCGAAATGGGTGAGCAGTTCTTC
CDR3aa: CASSDQPEMGEQFF

abundance: .
v_gene: TRBV27
j_gene: TRBJ1-4
d_gene: .
CDR3nt: TGTGCCAGCAGTTTAAGGTCGACGGGGGAAAAACTGTTTTTT
CDR3aa: CASSLRSTGEKLFF

abundance: .
v_gene: TRBV27
j_gene: TRBJ2-7
d_gene: TRBD2
CDR3nt: TGTGCCAGCAGTAGTAGCGGGACCCACTACGAGCAGTACTTC
CDR3aa: CASSSSGTHYEQYF

abundance: .
v_gene: TRBV9
j_gene: TRBJ2-1
d_gene: TRBD2
CDR3nt: TGTGCCAGCAGCGTAGAAGGTAGCGGGAGCTCCTACAATGAGCAGTTCTTC
CDR3aa: CASSVEGSGSSYNEQFF

abundance: .
v_gene: TRBV6-5
j_gene: TRBJ2-7
d_gene: .
CDR3nt: TGTGCCAGCAGCCCGGACCTGGTAAACGAGCAGTACTTC
CDR3aa: CASSPDLVNEQYF

abundance: .
v_gene: TRBV28
j_gene: TRBJ2-2
d_gene: TRBD2
CDR3nt: TGTGCCAGCAGTTGGGCTAGCGGGAGGGGCACCGGGGAGCTGTTTTTT
CDR3aa: CASSWASGRGTGELFF

abundance: once
v_gene: TRBV7-9
j_gene: TRBJ2-7
d_gene: TRBD2
CDR3nt: TGTGCCAGCAGCACTAGCGGGAGGGCCGGCGACGAGCAGTACTTC
CDR3aa: CASSTSGRAGDEQYF

abundance: .
v_gene: TRBV27
j_gene: TRBJ1-2
d_gene: .
CDR3nt: TGTGCCAGCAGTTCGATCGGACAGAGGACCCTTGGCTACACCTTC
CDR3aa: CASSSIGQRTLGYTF

abundance: .
v_gene: TRBV14
j_gene: TRBJ2-7
d_gene: .
CDR3nt: TGTGCCAGCAGCCCCAGTCCTTCCTACGAGCAGTACTTC
CDR3aa: CASSPSPSYEQYF

abundance: .
v_gene: TRBV6-5
j_gene: TRBJ2-5
d_gene: .
CDR3nt: TGTGCCAGCAGGGCCGCTGGGGAGACCCAGTACTTC
CDR3aa: CASRAAGETQYF

abundance: .
v_gene: TRBV4-1
j_gene: TRBJ1-5
d_gene: TRBD1
CDR3nt: TGCGCCAGCAGCTCTACTACAGGGGGCAATCAGCCCCAGCATTTT
CDR3aa: CASSSTTGGNQPQHF

abundance: once
v_gene: TRBV27
j_gene: TRBJ1-5
d_gene: .
CDR3nt: TGTGCCAGCAGTTCCGAAGGGAGGCGCTATAGCAATCAGCCCCAGCATTTT
CDR3aa: CASSSEGRRYSNQPQHF

abundance: .
v_gene: TRBV5-5
j_gene: TRBJ1-2
d_gene: .
CDR3nt: TGTGCCAGCAGCTTGTTTTCTAGGGGCGCCCTTGGCTACACCTTC
CDR3aa: CASSLFSRGALGYTF